The next 24 T cell receptor beta chains were all read from a single sample in a study of shared clonotypes between healthy human individuals. TCRdb's copy holds only in-frame clones and misses some; the assay was immunoSEQ multiplex PCR. The sample carries about 1 million clones, approximately 72% recorded once. Sequences were obtained from memory CD4+ T cells sorted from blood. Regarding subset: CD45RA-negative fraction. Receptor source: a man aged 18 to 30 in good health.

This rearrangement joins TRBV30 to TRBJ2-2; D may be TRBD1 or TRBD2 (6 bases each). The CDR3 extends over 15 amino acids. V was pared by 1 base and J by 3 bases, with 12 bases between. Germline lookup yields CDR1 GTSNPN and CDR2 SVGIG (reference sequence). The CDR3: CAWSDGGKDTGELFF. CDR3 coding DNA: TGTGCCTGGAGTGACGGGGGCAAGGACACCGGGGAGCTGTTTTTT.

This clone was counted once. The chain carries TRBV7-2 and TRBJ1-4, with 9 bases identical to TRBD1. The J segment lost 11 bases and the V segment lost 1 base, leaving 11 bases of the junction unmatched. Germline V CDR1 and CDR2: SGHTA, FQGNSA. The CDR3 loop spans 16 amino acids. CDR3 sequence: CASSLVRGTGREKLFF. DNA of the CDR3: TGTGCCAGCAGCTTAGTTAGGGGGACAGGGAGAGAGAAACTGTTTTTT.

The CDR3 protein is CASSSWQGSDGYTF. The CDR3, as DNA: TGTGCCAGCAGCTCTTGGCAGGGGAGTGATGGCTACACCTTC. The genes are TRBV5-5 and TRBJ1-2, with D maybe TRBD1 (6 bases). The germline gives CDR1 SGHKS, CDR2 YYEKEE (reference sequence). This CDR3 has 14 residues. V lost 3 bases, J lost 6 bases, and 15 bases lay in between.

The chain carries TRBV19 and TRBJ2-3; 8 bases agree with TRBD2. Per the germline V gene, CDR1 is LNHDA and CDR2 is SQIVND (reference sequence). The CDR3 runs 16 residues. J was trimmed by 4 bases and V by 3 bases; bases with no gene match: 9. The CDR3 region has the DNA TGTGCCAGTAGTATCCGAGGGGCGGGGGGAGCAGATACGCAGTATTTT. Its translation: CASSIRGAGGADTQYF.

The chain joins TRBV10-3 to TRBJ2-5; possible D gene TRBD1, 5 bases. V lost 8 bases and J lost 3, with 7 bases in between. The CDR3 has 11 residues. Per germline, CDR1 ENHRY and CDR2 SYGVKD. CDR3 sequence: CAIGREETQYF. The CDR3 bases are TGTGCCATCGGCAGGGAAGAGACCCAGTACTTC.

For this clone: A much more abundant neighbour one base away suggests this may be a read error. Other DNA sequences from this sample encode an identical CDR3 as well. The chain is built from TRBV7-2 and TRBJ2-1, with D unclear. V lost 1 base to trimming and J lost 4 bases, with 8 bases between them. Germline V gives CDR1 SGHTA, CDR2 FQGNSA. The CDR3 spans 14 residues. CDR3 amino acids: CASSLEWGYNEQFF. The CDR3 coding sequence is TGTGCCAGCAGCTTAGAGTGGGGTTACAATGAGCAGTTCTTC. The full variable domain, rest sourced from reference TRBV7-2 and TRBJ2-1, is GAGVSQSPSNKVTEKGKDVELRCDPISGHTALYWYRQSLGQGLEFLIYFQGNSAPDKSGLPSDRFSAERTGGSVSTLTIQRTQQEDSAVYLCASSLEWGYNEQFFGPGTRLTVL.

This clone was observed many times. The CDR3 is CASSGEGYSPLHF. In DNA form, the CDR3 reads TGTGCCAGCAGTGGGGAGGGCTATTCACCCCTCCACTTT. V gene TRBV2 combines with J gene TRBJ1-6; the D is unclear. The ends were cut back, 4 bases at V and 8 bases at J, with 9 bases in the middle. This CDR3 has 13 amino acids. Germline values: CDR1 SNHLY, CDR2 FYNNEI.

This clone was seen a handful of times. The chain is built from TRBV14 and TRBJ1-6; D might be TRBD1 (5 bases). The length of the CDR3 is 14 residues. Deletions cut 4 bases from V and 9 bases from J, with 13 bases between. Per germline, CDR1 SGHDN and CDR2 FVKESK. The CDR3 loop is CASSPQGGGSPLHF. The CDR3 DNA sequence: TGTGCCAGCAGCCCTCAGGGTGGGGGTTCACCCCTCCACTTT.

V gene TRBV5-1 combines with J gene TRBJ1-1, with D perhaps TRBD1 (5 bases). CDR1 and CDR2 from the germline V gene are SGHRS and YFSETQ. The CDR3 is made up of 13 amino acids. V lost 4 bases and J 3 bases, leaving 10 bases between the germline ends. The CDR3 is CASSAGRDTEAFF. The CDR3 DNA reads TGCGCCAGCAGCGCAGGGAGGGACACTGAAGCTTTCTTT.

V and J are TRBV5-6 and TRBJ2-1; D is unresolved. Germline V gene lookup returns CDR1 SGHDT and CDR2 YYEEEE. This CDR3 comprises 14 residues. V was cut by 6 bases and J by 5 bases, with 15 bases left in between. The CDR3 nucleotides read TGTGCCAGCATACTCCTCGGTCCCGACAATGAGCAGTTCTTC. Translation gives CASILLGPDNEQFF.

V gene TRBV7-2 combines with J gene TRBJ2-3; the match to TRBD2 covers 11 bases. The CDR3 covers 18 residues. Trimming at V came to 0 bases and at J to 0 bases, leaving 5 bases not matched to a gene. CDR1 and CDR2 from the germline V gene are SGHTA and FQGNSA. CDR3 in amino acids: CASSLASGRVTSTDTQYF. The CDR3, as DNA: TGTGCCAGCAGCTTAGCTAGCGGGAGGGTTACTAGCACAGATACGCAGTATTTT.

This clone was counted a few times. The chain has TRBV2 and TRBJ2-3; D tentatively reads TRBD1 or TRBD2 (5 bases each). Germline V gene lookup returns CDR1 SNHLY and CDR2 FYNNEI. The CDR3 covers 14 residues. The V and J ends lost 7 bases and 0 bases respectively, with 11 bases between them. The CDR3 loop reads CASNTRGSTDTQYF. The CDR3 nucleotides read TGTGCCAGCAACACTAGGGGTAGCACAGATACGCAGTATTTT.

This clone was counted between two and nine times. CDR3 nucleotides: TGCGCCAGCAGCCGGACAGGGAATAACGAGCAGTACTTC. Protein sequence: CASSRTGNNEQYF. The chain recombines TRBV5-1 with TRBJ2-7; TRBD1 matches at 8 bases. With V trimmed by 4 bases and J by 5 bases, 5 bases remained unmatched. Germline values: CDR1 SGHRS, CDR2 YFSETQ. The CDR3 is made up of 13 amino acids.

The chain carries TRBV30 and TRBJ2-2; D not certain. Trimming took 3 bases from V and 2 from J, leaving 10 bases between them. The CDR3 has 14 amino acids. Germline V gene sequence: CDR1 GTSNPN, CDR2 SVGIG (reference sequence). The CDR3 protein is CAWRATLNTGELFF. The CDR3 DNA follows: TGTGCCTGGAGAGCTACCCTTAACACCGGGGAGCTGTTTTTT.

Details on this clone: A read error is possible here, since a much larger clone lies one base away. The rearrangement uses TRBV27 and TRBJ2-3; D remains ambiguous. The CDR3 consists of 13 residues. CDR1 MNHEY and CDR2 SMNVEV come from the germline V gene (reference sequence). V dropped 1 base and J dropped 2 bases, with 4 bases sitting between them. The CDR3 loop reads CASSLFYTDTQYF. CDR3 sequence (DNA): TGTGCCAGCAGTTTATTTTACACAGATACGCAGTATTTT.

The rearrangement uses TRBV18 and TRBJ1-2; 7 bases align to TRBD1. Unmatched junction bases numbered 7, after V lost 3 bases and J lost 3 bases. In germline, CDR1 is KGHSH, CDR2 LQKENI. The CDR3 has 15 amino acids. In DNA form, the CDR3 reads TGTGCCAGCTCACCGACCCAGGGGGTGGACTATGGCTACACCTTC. It specifies CASSPTQGVDYGYTF.

The chain links TRBV19 to TRBJ1-2; 7 bases are shared with TRBD1. The ends lost 6 bases at V and 7 bases at J; junction bases unmatched: 11. CDR1 is LNHDA, CDR2 SQIVND, per germline (reference sequence). CDR3 size: 14 residues. DNA of the CDR3: TGTGCCAGTAGCTCGGGACAGACCTTGGGTGGCTACACCTTC. Protein sequence: CASSSGQTLGGYTF.

This clone was counted between two and nine times. V and J are TRBV9 and TRBJ2-7; TRBD1 is a possible D gene (6 bases). CDR1 and CDR2 from the germline V gene are SGDLS and YYNGEE. V lost 4 bases and J 4 bases, leaving 18 bases between the germline ends. The length of the CDR3 is 15 residues. The CDR3 DNA sequence: TGTGCCAGCAGCTCCCAGGCAGGGGTGACTTACGAGCAGTACTTC. Translating gives CASSSQAGVTYEQYF. Using reference TRBV9 and TRBJ2-7 for the parts outside the CDR3, the full variable domain is DSGVTQTPKHLITATGQRVTLRCSPRSGDLSVYWYQQSLDQGLQFLIQYYNGEERAKGNILERFSAQQFPDLHSELNLSSLELGDSALYFCASSSQAGVTYEQYFGPGTRLTVT.

The chain uses TRBV6-5 and TRBJ2-5; 10 bases map to TRBD2. V trimming: 1 base; J trimming: 4 bases; junction bases outside the gene matches: 6. The CDR3 covers 16 residues. In germline, CDR1 is MNHEY, CDR2 SVGAGI. For the CDR3, the DNA is TGTGCCAGCAGTTACTTACTCGCTAGCGGGAGAGAGACCCAGTACTTC. This encodes CASSYLLASGRETQYF.

The chain is built from TRBV30 and TRBJ1-3; D uncertain. V was shortened by 1 base and J by 8 bases, with 24 bases between the two germline ends. The CDR3 runs to 17 residues. Germline V CDR1 and CDR2: GTSNPN, SVGIG (reference sequence). In nucleotides, the CDR3 is TGTGCCTGGAGTGATCGTTTTGTCGGGCGACAAAGGGACACCATATATTTT. This gives the protein CAWSDRFVGRQRDTIYF. Using reference TRBV30 and TRBJ1-3 for the parts outside the CDR3, the full variable domain is SQTIHQWPATLVQPVGSPLSLECTVEGTSNPNLYWYRQAAGRGLQLLFYSVGIGQISSEVPQNLSASRPQDRQFILSSKKLLLSDSGFYLCAWSDRFVGRQRDTIYFGEGSWLTVV.

The chain carries TRBV21-1 and TRBJ2-7; the D call TRBD1 from the table was never checked on the DNA. TRBV21-1 is a pseudogene segment. The CDR3 spans 17 residues. CDR3 protein: CASSKGVIRGPAYEQYF. The CDR3 DNA reads TGTGCCAGCAGCAAAGGAGTCATTAGGGGGCCTGCCTACGAGCAGTACTTC.

This clone occurred a few times. V gene TRBV6-5 combines with J gene TRBJ2-7; 12 nucleotides agree with TRBD2. V gave up 0 bases and J gave up 3 bases; unmatched junction bases: 0. The CDR3 sequence is 15 residues long. CDR1 is MNHEY, CDR2 SVGAGI, per germline. In DNA form, the CDR3 reads TGTGCCAGCAGTTACTCGGGACTAGCGGGCTACGAGCAGTACTTC. Residues: CASSYSGLAGYEQYF.

This clone has just one count. J is TRBJ2-7 and V is TRBV15; 7 bases are a match to TRBD1. V lost 3 bases to trimming and J lost 0 bases; unmatched junction nucleotides: 5. Germline V gene data show CDR1 as LNHNV and CDR2 as YYDKDF (reference sequence). This CDR3 is 15 amino acids long. CDR3 residues: CATSRDRHLSYEQYF. CDR3 nucleotide sequence: TGTGCCACCAGCAGGGACAGGCACCTCTCCTACGAGCAGTACTTC.

This chain joins TRBV19 and TRBJ1-1; D uncertain. Germline-derived CDR1 and CDR2 are LNHDA and SQIVND (reference sequence). Trimming left V 4 bases short and J 0 bases short, with 9 bases between. The CDR3 consists of 14 residues. DNA for the CDR3: TGTGCCAGTAGTACCAGTGGACTGAACACTGAAGCTTTCTTT. Translating it yields CASSTSGLNTEAFF.